This T cell receptor (beta chain) was observed in a study of radiotherapy plus CTLA-4 blockade in lung cancer. In regard to this clone: Its target is not known.

V was cut by 4 bases and J by 4 bases, with 13 bases left in between. Germline CDR1 is SEHNR and CDR2 is FQNEAQ (reference sequence). The CDR3 loop spans 14 amino acids. Notes on the study in general: An expansion of tumor-derived TCR clones occurred in blood after radiotherapy plus ipilimumab.

Assay: immunoSEQ multiplex PCR; the TCRdb copy retains only in-frame clones and omits some. The sample contains more than 95,000 clones, 65% to 80% of which appear only once. The sequenced sample was peripheral blood, obtained from a patient treated with radiotherapy plus ipilimumab. The J gene is TRBJ1-2, the V gene TRBV7-9, with D unclear. The receptor comes from a human donor with non-small cell lung cancer who had a partial response to radiotherapy plus ipilimumab. Some clones in this sample may be carry-over from other donors' samples. Here the CDR3 DNA reads TGTGCCAGCAGCTCAGAGAGTCGGAGCTATGGCTACACCTTC. Amino acids: CASSSESRSYGYTF.